The 6 T cell receptor beta chains below were found in one sample sequenced in a study of beta chain features in type 1 diabetes. Findings of the study overall: The study found moderately but significantly shorter TCRB CDR3s in all four CD4+ subsets of Type 1 diabetes patients.

Every isolated RNA sample was fully reverse transcribed, so sequencing captured expressed TCRB transcripts. Generated by immunoSEQ multiplex PCR, the TCRdb table keeps only in-frame clones and is missing some. The table includes 350,000 to 400,000 clones, around 12% detected once. The antigens these receptors bind are not known. The sequenced material came from naive CD4+ T cells from blood. These receptors all come from a woman between 18 and 29 years old with type 1 diabetes.

The sample holds a few counts of this clone. This rearrangement joins TRBV7-9 to TRBJ2-7; D unresolved. Trimming pared 5 bases from V and 7 bases from J, leaving 9 bases between. The CDR3 contains 11 residues. The germline V gene has CDR1 SEHNR and CDR2 FQNEAQ (reference sequence). In DNA, the CDR3 is TGTGCCAGCAGCCCCGCGGAGGAGCAGTACTTC. It yields the protein CASSPAEEQYF.

The chain joins TRBV5-1 to TRBJ2-5; a weak D match, TRBD1 (6 bases). CDR1 SGHRS and CDR2 YFSETQ come from the germline V gene. V lost 4 bases to trimming and J lost 0 bases, with 13 bases between them. CDR3 length equals 15 residues. CDR3: CASSLKTGHQETQYF. The CDR3, as DNA: TGCGCCAGCAGCCTGAAGACAGGACACCAAGAGACCCAGTACTTC.

In this sample, this clone turned up a few times. This rearrangement joins TRBV18 to TRBJ1-5, with D possibly matching TRBD1 (5 bases). Germline loops: CDR1 KGHSH, CDR2 LQKENI. Trimming removed 2 bases from V and 7 bases from J, with 9 bases in between. The CDR3 covers 13 residues. In DNA form, the CDR3 reads TGTGCCAGCTCACCAGACAGTCAACAGCCCCAGCATTTT. Translated: CASSPDSQQPQHF.

The rearrangement links TRBV11-2 to TRBJ1-6; D is unclear. The CDR3 is 15 residues long. Trimming shortened V by 7 bases and J by 7 bases, and 17 bases separated the two germline ends. CDR1 is SGHAT and CDR2 is FQNNGV in the germline V gene. The CDR3 loop is CASTVEADHNSPLHF. DNA of the CDR3: TGTGCCAGCACGGTGGAGGCAGACCACAATTCACCCCTCCACTTT. The full variable domain, with the rest looked up from reference TRBV11-2 and TRBJ1-6, is EAGVAQSPRYKIIEKRQSVAFWCNPISGHATLYWYQQILGQGPKLLIQFQNNGVVDDSQLPKDRFSAERLKGVDSTLKIQPAKLEDSAVYLCASTVEADHNSPLHFGNGTRLTVT.

This clone was observed a handful of times. V is TRBV28 and J is TRBJ2-3; D uncertain. Trimming stripped 10 bases from V and 7 bases from J, with 9 bases between. There are 10 residues in the CDR3. CDR1 and CDR2 (germline): MDHEN, SYDVKM. Here the CDR3 reads CATKTNTQYF. CDR3 bases: TGTGCCACCAAGACAAATACGCAGTATTTT.

This clone occurred a few times. The rearrangement uses TRBV7-9 and TRBJ1-2; 9 bases are shared with TRBD1. From germline, CDR1 is SEHNR and CDR2 FQNEAQ (reference sequence). V shed 7 bases, J shed 4 bases, and the junction held 16 bases outside the gene matches. The length of the CDR3 is 17 residues. CDR3 in DNA: TGTGCCAGCACCCCGCCCCCGGGACAGGGCCTGGGCTATGGCTACACCTTC. Encoded protein: CASTPPPGQGLGYGYTF.